The following is a TCR beta chain sequence with its context. Antigen specificity is unknown. The CDR3 is 14 amino acids. Trimming cost V 7 bases and J 5 bases; bases outside gene matches: 10. CDR1 is MNHEY, CDR2 SVGAGI, per germline. PCR involved 60 Vbeta and 13 Jbeta primers. Per the original data handling: Later analysis identified 88 million or so unique TCR beta chains, about 12 million shared. The method was immunoSEQ multiplex PCR; TCRdb's version includes in-frame clones alone and lacks a portion of them. V, J and clone size are those of that table, while D and trimming were read from the DNA. The table lists some 210,000 clones, roughly 80% of them singletons, with around 4% in the top ten. The data are from a study of cytomegalovirus exposure and HLA in healthy donors. Whole-study findings and limits: Among the most significant clusters, several appeared linked to common viral pathogens in a later analysis.

The sequenced sample consisted of PBMCs. This chain connects TRBV6-5 to TRBJ2-5; 7 bases are shared with TRBD2. This TCR was recovered from a male donor in good health and CMV-seronegative. Here the CDR3 DNA reads TGTGCCAGCACATTGGGACTACGCGGGGAGACCCAGTACTTC. As protein: CASTLGLRGETQYF.